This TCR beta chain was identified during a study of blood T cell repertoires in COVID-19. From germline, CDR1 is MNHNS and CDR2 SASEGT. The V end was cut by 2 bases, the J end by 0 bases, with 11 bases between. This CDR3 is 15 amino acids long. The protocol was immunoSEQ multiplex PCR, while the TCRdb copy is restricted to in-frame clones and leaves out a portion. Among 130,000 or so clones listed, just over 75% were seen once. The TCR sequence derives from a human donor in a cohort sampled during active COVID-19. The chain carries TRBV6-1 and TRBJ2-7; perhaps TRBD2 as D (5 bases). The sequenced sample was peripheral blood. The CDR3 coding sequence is TGTGCCAGCAGTGAATTGGTAGGGAGCTCCTACGAGCAGTACTTC. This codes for CASSELVGSSYEQYF.